The 14 T cell receptor beta chains in this list originate from one sample, sequenced in a study of cytomegalovirus exposure and HLA in healthy donors. Primers for the PCR totalled 60 Vbeta and 13 Jbeta. Repertoires were generated with immunoSEQ multiplex PCR, while TCRdb's copy carries only in-frame clones and drops some. The listing contains about 140,000 clones. The sample was PBMCs. These receptors originate from a male donor in good health and CMV-seronegative.

This rearrangement joins TRBV7-2 to TRBJ2-1; tentative D call: TRBD2 (5 bases). V gave up 5 bases and J gave up 6 bases, with 14 bases separating them. This CDR3 has 14 residues. Germline V gives CDR1 SGHTA, CDR2 FQGNSA. CDR3 region: CASSPGNLRNEQFF. For the CDR3, the DNA is TGTGCCAGCAGCCCCGGGAACCTTCGCAATGAGCAGTTCTTC. The complete variable domain, with remaining parts taken from reference TRBV7-2 and TRBJ2-1, reads GAGVSQSPSNKVTEKGKDVELRCDPISGHTALYWYRQSLGQGLEFLIYFQGNSAPDKSGLPSDRFSAERTGGSVSTLTIQRTQQEDSAVYLCASSPGNLRNEQFFGPGTRLTVL.

The chain couples TRBV19 to TRBJ2-5; possibly TRBD2 for D (5 bases). V dropped 2 bases and J dropped 6 bases, with 10 bases sitting between them. Germline CDR1 LNHDA, CDR2 SQIVND (reference sequence). The CDR3 sequence is 13 residues long. Here the CDR3 DNA reads TGTGCCAGTAGTATAACTGGGAGCAAGACCCAGTACTTC. Translation gives CASSITGSKTQYF.

This chain uses TRBV10-1 with TRBJ2-7, with 11 bases fitting TRBD2. This CDR3 is 16 amino acids long. The V and J ends lost 5 bases and 5 bases, in that order; junction bases with no gene match: 11. Germline V gene lookup returns CDR1 WNHNN and CDR2 SYGVQD (reference sequence). The CDR3 loop reads CASSPIRLAGLDEQYF. In DNA form, the CDR3 reads TGCGCCAGCAGTCCTATAAGACTAGCGGGACTCGACGAGCAGTACTTC.

The chain is built from TRBV28 and TRBJ2-7, with no clear D. This CDR3 region has 11 residues. CDR1 is MDHEN, CDR2 SYDVKM, per germline. Trimming cost V 6 bases and J 7 bases, with 10 bases left between them. The CDR3 DNA is TGTGCCAGCAGCCGAGGTAGGGAGCAGTACTTC. Amino acid sequence: CASSRGREQYF.

The chain joins TRBV30 to TRBJ1-5; perhaps TRBD1 as D (5 bases). This CDR3 is 13 amino acids long. Trimming took 1 base from V and 5 from J, leaving 9 bases between them. The V gene's germline CDR1 is GTSNPN and CDR2 SVGIG (reference sequence). The DNA of the CDR3 is TGTGCCTGGAGTGGCAGGGCCGATCAGCCCCAGCATTTT. The encoded protein is CAWSGRADQPQHF.

CDR3 residues: CASSLDLGGEQYF. The CDR3 coding sequence is TGTGCCAGCAGCTTAGATCTGGGGGGAGAGCAGTACTTC. V gene TRBV7-6 combines with J gene TRBJ2-7; perhaps TRBD2 as D (6 bases). Looked up from germline, CDR1 is SGHVS and CDR2 is FNYEAQ. This CDR3 comprises 13 residues. Trimming stripped 1 base from V and 7 bases from J, with 11 bases between.

The J gene is TRBJ1-2, the V gene TRBV5-6; a weak D match, TRBD1 (6 bases). The CDR3 totals 14 residues. The V end was cut by 1 base, the J end by 2 bases, with 9 bases between. Germline V gene sequence: CDR1 SGHDT, CDR2 YYEEEE. As DNA, the CDR3 is TGTGCCAGCAGCTTGACAGGGAAGAACTATGGCTACACCTTC. Its translation: CASSLTGKNYGYTF. The full variable domain, with the rest looked up from reference TRBV5-6 and TRBJ1-2, is DAGVTQSPTHLIKTRGQQVTLRCSPKSGHDTVSWYQQALGQGPQFIFQYYEEEERQRGNFPDRFSGHQFPNYSSELNVNALLLGDSALYLCASSLTGKNYGYTFGSGTRLTVV.

This chain connects TRBV4-2 to TRBJ2-5; possibly TRBD2 for D (6 bases). The CDR3 covers 14 residues. V lost 5 bases and J 2 bases, leaving 12 bases between the germline ends. Germline CDR1 reads LGHNA; CDR2 reads YNFKEQ. Here the CDR3 DNA reads TGTGCCAGCAGCGCACTAGCCGCGCAAGAGACCCAGTACTTC. Amino acid sequence: CASSALAAQETQYF.

The chain uses TRBV19 and TRBJ1-1; 8 bases are shared with TRBD1. Looked up from germline, CDR1 is LNHDA and CDR2 is SQIVND (reference sequence). The CDR3 totals 13 residues. The ends lost 6 bases at V and 2 bases at J; junction bases unmatched: 2. The CDR3: CASRDRVNTEAFF. DNA for the CDR3: TGTGCCAGTAGGGACAGGGTAAACACTGAAGCTTTCTTT.

The chain joins TRBV5-6 to TRBJ1-1, with D perhaps matching TRBD1 (5 bases). The CDR3 spans 15 residues. The germline CDR1 and CDR2 sequences are SGHDT and YYEEEE. V lost 5 bases to trimming and J lost 4 bases, with 18 bases between them. The chain's CDR3 is CASRSRQILFTEAFF. The CDR3 nucleotides are TGTGCCAGCAGGTCTCGACAGATACTATTCACTGAAGCTTTCTTT.

The chain carries TRBV4-3 and TRBJ2-5; 8 bases match TRBD1. The trim removed 3 bases at V and 1 base at J, leaving 4 bases unmatched. Germline V gene data show CDR1 as LGHNA and CDR2 as YSLEER. CDR3 length: 15 amino acids. CDR3 coding DNA: TGCGCCAGCAGCCAGAGGGACAGGACCCAAGAGACCCAGTACTTC. Protein sequence: CASSQRDRTQETQYF.

The J gene is TRBJ2-2, the V gene TRBV7-8; the match to TRBD2 covers 12 bases. The CDR3 is 18 amino acids. V gave up 5 bases and J gave up 7 bases; unmatched junction bases: 14. Germline loops: CDR1 SGHVS, CDR2 FQNEAQ. The CDR3 region is CASSLFRTSGNKGGELFF. In DNA form, the CDR3 reads TGTGCCAGCAGCCTATTCCGGACTAGCGGGAATAAGGGCGGGGAGCTGTTTTTT.

This sequence joins TRBV27 and TRBJ2-7; 8 bases align to TRBD1. This CDR3 is built from 16 residues. V lost 4 bases to trimming and J lost 0 bases; unmatched junction nucleotides: 8. Germline lookup yields CDR1 MNHEY and CDR2 SMNVEV (reference sequence). CDR3 amino acids: CASSSFFRGPSYEQYF. DNA for the CDR3: TGTGCCAGCAGTTCATTCTTCAGGGGGCCCTCCTACGAGCAGTACTTC.

The rearrangement links TRBV30 to TRBJ2-1; the D gene is possibly TRBD2 (5 bases). V lost 3 bases to trimming and J lost 0 bases, with 15 bases between them. This CDR3 has 16 amino acids. CDR1 GTSNPN and CDR2 SVGIG come from the germline V gene (reference sequence). The CDR3 DNA sequence: TGTGCCTGGAGCGCCGGACGGGGAAGCTCCTACAATGAGCAGTTCTTC. Its translation is CAWSAGRGSSYNEQFF.